Listed here are 30 T cell receptor beta chains from one sample, sequenced in a study of vaccination and CD4 T cells after COVID-19 (dated by TCRdb to 2022 to 2024). Antigens for these TCRs are unknown. Explained via the paper, the treatment or condition label denotes: 10-day PBMC culture with coronavirus spike peptide pools or control peptides (ViraFEST assay). Libraries were constructed by PCR. The sequencer was an Illumina iSeq 100. At the Johns Hopkins FTIC core, DNA from the cultured CD4+ T cells underwent TCR sequencing with the Oncomine TCR Beta short-read assay. TCRdb applied fastp at Q25 and MiXCR to the public reads, then kept only in-frame beta chains. One record per CDR3 amino acid sequence lists the most common genes and DNA. The sample profile shows about 9,000 distinct CDR3 sequences; roughly 60% of them were found once. The ten largest clones represent 7.5% to 9% of the sample. The specimen was CD4+ T cells from blood, cultured in vitro. These receptors were taken from a human donor who had recovered from COVID-19.

The V and J genes are TRBV27 and TRBJ2-7; 13 nucleotides match TRBD2. CDR1 and CDR2 (germline): MNHEY, SMNVEV (reference sequence). The CDR3 is 15 residues long. The V segment lost 6 bases and the J segment 4 bases; nucleotides outside the gene matches: 6. For the CDR3, the DNA is TGTGCCAGCAGCCGACTAGCGGGAGGCCTATACGAGCAGTACTTC. Protein sequence: CASSRLAGGLYEQYF.

The V and J genes are TRBV6-1 and TRBJ2-2; D ambiguous. The CDR3 length is 13 residues. The germline V gene encodes CDR1 MNHNS and CDR2 SASEGT. V lost 6 bases and J lost 1, with 6 bases in between. The CDR3 reads CASREMNTGELFF. CDR3 in DNA: TGTGCCAGCAGGGAAATGAACACCGGGGAGCTGTTTTTT.

This chain links TRBV7-9 with TRBJ1-1; D is uncertain. Germline V lookup: CDR1 SEHNR, CDR2 FQNEAQ (reference sequence). The CDR3 has 13 amino acids. The germline V and J ends were trimmed by 2 bases and 0 bases, with 4 bases remaining between them. CDR3 sequence reads: CASSLIMNTEAFF. CDR3 DNA: TGTGCCAGCAGCTTAATCATGAACACTGAAGCTTTCTTT.

The CDR3 sequence is CASSSRLAGAGEQYF. CDR3 coding DNA: TGTGCCAGCAGCTCGCGACTAGCGGGAGCGGGGGAGCAGTACTTC. The chain uses TRBV7-6 and TRBJ2-7, with TRBD2 identical over 12 bases. From germline, CDR1 is SGHVS and CDR2 FNYEAQ. The CDR3 consists of 15 residues. The V gene end was trimmed by 4 bases and the J gene end by 7 bases; junction bases not matched to a gene: 8.

The chain employs TRBV7-2 and TRBJ2-5, with a possible D match to TRBD1 (5 bases). Trimming shortened V by 3 bases and J by 1 base, and 12 bases separated the two germline ends. The CDR3 covers 15 residues. The germline CDR1 and CDR2 sequences are SGHTA and FQGNSA. The DNA for the CDR3 is TGTGCCAGCAGCTTGGCTCGACAGACCCAAGAGACCCAGTACTTC. Its protein is CASSLARQTQETQYF.

This clonotype occurred a few times. J is TRBJ2-7 and V is TRBV21-1; TRBD2, as called in the table, went unchecked against the DNA. TRBV21-1 is a recognized pseudogene. This CDR3 spans 14 amino acids. As DNA, the CDR3 is TGTGCCAGCAGCAAAGTTAGCTCCCTCAGCGAGCAGTACTTC. The encoded protein is CASSKVSSLSEQYF.

The gene calls are TRBV6-1 and TRBJ2-2; weak D call: TRBD2 (6 bases). The CDR3 length is 16 residues. CDR1 is MNHNS, CDR2 SASEGT, per germline. V lost 4 bases and J 6 bases, leaving 18 bases between the germline ends. CDR3 bases: TGTGCCAGCAGTGTGGGTCTCGGGGGATCAGCCGGGGAGCTGTTTTTT. Translated, it gives CASSVGLGGSAGELFF.

The chain couples TRBV10-3 to TRBJ2-1; 11 positions match TRBD2. Germline V gene lookup returns CDR1 ENHRY and CDR2 SYGVKD. V shed 8 bases and J 2 bases; nucleotides not matched to a gene: 5. CDR3 length equals 15 residues. CDR3 nucleotides: TGTGCCATCGCTGGGACTAGCGGCCCCTACAATGAGCAGTTCTTC. This codes for CAIAGTSGPYNEQFF.

The chain is built from TRBV19 and TRBJ1-1; the match to TRBD1 covers 8 bases. The germline gives CDR1 LNHDA, CDR2 SQIVND (reference sequence). The V gene end was trimmed by 10 bases and the J gene end by 2 bases; junction bases not matched to a gene: 9. The length of the CDR3 is 14 residues. The CDR3 DNA follows: TGTGCCACTGGAGCGGACAGGGTAAACACTGAAGCTTTCTTT. Translation: CATGADRVNTEAFF. The variable domain in full, with the rest retrieved from reference TRBV19 and TRBJ1-1, is DGGITQSPKYLFRKEGQNVTLSCEQNLNHDAMYWYRQDPGQGLRLIYYSQIVNDFQKGDIAEGYSVSREKKESFPLTVTSAQKNPTAFYLCATGADRVNTEAFFGQGTRLTVV.

The chain combines TRBV6-2 or TRBV6-3 with TRBJ2-3, with 9 bases matching TRBD2. V trimming: 5 bases; J trimming: 2 bases; junction bases outside the gene matches: 5. The germline V gene encodes CDR1 MNHEY and CDR2 SVGEGT. The CDR3 length is 15 residues. CDR3 sequence: CASSLAGINTDTQYF. The CDR3 region has the DNA TGTGCCAGCAGTCTAGCGGGGATCAACACAGATACGCAGTATTTT.

This chain links TRBV6-4 with TRBJ2-2; 8 bases agree with TRBD2. V was clipped by 6 bases and J by 6 bases; unmatched bases: 6. The CDR3 consists of 14 residues. The V gene's germline CDR1 is MRHNA and CDR2 SNTAGT. The CDR3 protein is CASRSRREAGELFF. The CDR3 DNA reads TGTGCCAGCAGGTCTAGGCGGGAGGCCGGGGAGCTGTTTTTT.

There are a few counts of this clonotype. The CDR3 sequence is CASSPLGGGRGSETQYF. CDR3 nucleotide sequence: TGTGCCAGCAGCCCCCTGGGTGGTGGCCGGGGTTCTGAGACCCAGTACTTC. The chain carries TRBV7-2 and TRBJ2-5; possibly TRBD2 for D (5 bases). The V end was cut by 5 bases, the J end by 5 bases, with 24 bases between. The CDR3 consists of 17 residues. From germline, CDR1 is SGHTA and CDR2 FQGNSA.

The V gene is TRBV27, the J gene TRBJ2-1; 8 bases line up with TRBD2. Looked up from germline, CDR1 is MNHEY and CDR2 is SMNVEV (reference sequence). The J segment lost 6 bases and the V segment lost 6 bases, leaving 10 bases of the junction unmatched. CDR3 length: 15 residues. The CDR3 bases are TGTGCCAGCAGCTCAACGGGACTAGTTCTCAATGAGCAGTTCTTC. It specifies CASSSTGLVLNEQFF.

This clonotype appeared a few times. The genes are TRBV27 and TRBJ1-5, with no clear D. Trimming removed 4 bases from V and 6 bases from J, with 10 bases in between. The CDR3 extends over 13 amino acids. Germline loops: CDR1 MNHEY, CDR2 SMNVEV (reference sequence). CDR3 DNA: TGTGCCAGCAGTTGGGATCTCTTTCAGCCCCAGCATTTT. Its translation is CASSWDLFQPQHF.

The CDR3 DNA sequence: TGTGCCAGCAGTGATTCTAGCAGGACAGATACGCAGTATTTT. Residues: CASSDSSRTDTQYF. This chain connects TRBV2 to TRBJ2-3; TRBD2 is a possible D gene (5 bases). The length of the CDR3 is 14 residues. V was pared by 3 bases and J by 3 bases, with 10 bases between. Germline V lookup: CDR1 SNHLY, CDR2 FYNNEI.

The rearrangement uses TRBV19 and TRBJ1-2, with D perhaps TRBD1 (6 bases). The CDR3 is made up of 12 amino acids. Germline CDR1 is LNHDA and CDR2 is SQIVND (reference sequence). Deletions cut 6 bases from V and 7 bases from J, with 12 bases between. This chain's CDR3 is CASRGGGGGYTF. The DNA for the CDR3 is TGTGCCAGTAGAGGAGGGGGGGGTGGCTACACCTTC.

This chain connects TRBV20-1 to TRBJ2-5; D is unclear. Trimming removed 1 base from V and 7 bases from J, with 31 bases in between. Germline loops: CDR1 DFQATT, CDR2 SNEGSKA (reference sequence). CDR3 size: 19 residues. DNA of the CDR3: TGCAGTGCTAGAGTCCTTCGTTTTGGTCTCTGTGGCTTGTTCGGGACCCAGTACTTC. Protein sequence: CSARVLRFGLCGLFGTQYF.

This clonotype was counted a few times. The chain combines TRBV12-3 or TRBV12-4 with TRBJ1-2, with a tentative D call TRBD1 (5 bases). The V gene lost 3 bases and the J gene lost 4 bases, with 18 bases spanning the gap. The CDR3 loop spans 16 amino acids. DNA for the CDR3: TGTGCCAGCAGTTTCGCAGGAGGCAGGGCCATCTATGGCTACACCTTC. Its translation is CASSFAGGRAIYGYTF.

V and J are TRBV7-2 and TRBJ1-1; possible D gene TRBD1, 5 bases. The germline V gene encodes CDR1 SGHTA and CDR2 FQGNSA. The V gene lost 5 bases and the J gene lost 0 bases, with 16 bases spanning the gap. CDR3 length: 16 residues. The CDR3 bases are TGTGCCAGCAGCGGGACTCACCGAATAATGAACACTGAAGCTTTCTTT. Its translation: CASSGTHRIMNTEAFF.

Only a few counts were recorded for this clonotype. The chain uses TRBV7-8 and TRBJ1-1, with D uncertain. Germline values: CDR1 SGHVS, CDR2 FQNEAQ. The V and J ends lost 1 base and 5 bases respectively, with 8 bases between them. This CDR3 spans 13 amino acids. This CDR3 is CASSLVRETEAFF. CDR3 in DNA: TGTGCCAGCAGCTTAGTAAGGGAGACTGAAGCTTTCTTT.

This clonotype was found once. The V call is TRBV7-8, the J call TRBJ2-1, with TRBD2 matching 13 bases. The trim removed 5 bases at V and 9 bases at J, leaving 13 bases unmatched. The CDR3 runs 17 residues. Germline CDR1 is SGHVS and CDR2 is FQNEAQ. The CDR3 sequence is CASSTRTSGGRVVEQFF. The CDR3 DNA sequence: TGTGCCAGCAGCACCCGGACTAGCGGGGGCCGGGTCGTTGAGCAGTTCTTC.

The rearrangement uses TRBV10-3 and TRBJ2-7, with D tentatively TRBD2 (8 bases). Germline V gene data show CDR1 as ENHRY and CDR2 as SYGVKD. Trimming stripped 6 bases from V and 0 bases from J, with 15 bases between. The CDR3 has 15 amino acids. The CDR3 is CAIRRGRGDSYEQYF. For the CDR3, the DNA is TGTGCCATCAGGAGGGGGCGGGGGGACTCCTACGAGCAGTACTTC.

The gene calls are TRBV5-1 and TRBJ1-1; no clear D. CDR1 and CDR2 (germline): SGHRS, YFSETQ. The V and J ends lost 5 bases and 4 bases respectively, with 18 bases between them. The CDR3 totals 15 residues. CDR3 nucleotides: TGCGCCAGCAGTCCCCATCAGGTGTCTGGCACTGAAGCTTTCTTT. Its translation: CASSPHQVSGTEAFF.

As regards this clonotype: At one boundary the junction diverges from the germline segment, which might be a read error. The V and J genes are TRBV20-1 and TRBJ2-5, with TRBD1 matching 7 bases. Germline V gene data show CDR1 as DFQATT and CDR2 as SNEGSKA (reference sequence). This CDR3 region has 15 residues. The CDR3 nucleotides are TGTAGTGCTAGAGAAACAGGGGTGTTGAGAGAGACCCAGTACTTC. This codes for CSARETGVLRETQYF.

This clonotype was counted only a few times. The CDR3 coding sequence is TGTGCCTGGAATTTGAGACAGGGACGATCTGGGGCCAACGTCCTGACTTTC. This gives the protein CAWNLRQGRSGANVLTF. V gene TRBV30 combines with J gene TRBJ2-6, with TRBD1 matching 7 bases. CDR1 is GTSNPN and CDR2 is SVGIG in the germline V gene (reference sequence). This CDR3 comprises 17 residues. V shed 4 bases and J 1 base; nucleotides not matched to a gene: 10.

The chain links TRBV28 to TRBJ1-5; TRBD1 is a possible D gene (5 bases). V gave up 5 bases and J gave up 0 bases, with 11 bases separating them. This CDR3 is built from 15 residues. CDR1 and CDR2 from the germline V gene are MDHEN and SYDVKM. The CDR3 is CASSLEGFSNQPQHF. In DNA, the CDR3 is TGTGCCAGCAGTCTCGAGGGGTTTAGCAATCAGCCCCAGCATTTT.

The sample holds a few counts of this clonotype. The genes are TRBV7-2 and TRBJ1-2; TRBD1 matches 8 bases. The CDR3 is made up of 13 amino acids. Germline V gene lookup returns CDR1 SGHTA and CDR2 FQGNSA. Germline trimming cut 5 bases from V and 5 bases from J; bases unmatched to any gene: 4. The CDR3 DNA reads TGTGCCAGCAGCGAACAGGGGGTATATGGCTACACCTTC. Translation: CASSEQGVYGYTF.

This clonotype was recorded once. V gene TRBV20-1 combines with J gene TRBJ1-1; tentatively, D is TRBD1 (5 bases). The CDR3 totals 13 residues. Germline assignment: CDR1 DFQATT and CDR2 SNEGSKA (reference sequence). V was shortened by 7 bases and J by 6 bases, with 18 bases between the two germline ends. DNA of the CDR3: TGCAGTGACAAAGGGGCTCGAGGGGCTGAAGCTTTCTTT. Protein product: CSDKGARGAEAFF.

V and J are TRBV30 and TRBJ2-3; TRBD2 might be the D (5 bases). Trimming removed 2 bases from V and 1 base from J, with 10 bases in between. The germline V gene encodes CDR1 GTSNPN and CDR2 SVGIG (reference sequence). The CDR3 loop spans 14 amino acids. The CDR3 DNA sequence: TGTGCCTGGAGTCCCGGTAGCGGCACAGATACGCAGTATTTT. Its protein product is CAWSPGSGTDTQYF.

The chain carries TRBV5-4 and TRBJ1-1; perhaps TRBD1 as D (6 bases). The CDR3 runs 14 residues. Germline-derived CDR1 and CDR2 are SGHNT and YYREEE (reference sequence). V lost 2 bases and J lost 2, with 10 bases in between. The CDR3 is CASSLRGGNTEAFF. Written as DNA, the CDR3 is TGTGCCAGCAGCTTAAGGGGGGGAAACACTGAAGCTTTCTTT.